This is a list of T cell receptor beta chains from one sample in a study of early T cells in non-severe SARS-CoV-2 infection. TCRdb fed the 5' RACE reads into MiXCR, producing one record per CDR3 protein. The sample lists approximately 31,000 distinct CDR3 sequences; around 5.8% were seen once. Sequenced input: whole blood. The receptors here all came from an adult who was a healthcare worker with PCR-confirmed SARS-CoV-2 infection or an uninfected control (not recorded which). Each CDR3 is given with its conserved first and last residue. A D gene is named only where the DNA matches it firmly. A clone size is listed for some rows: how often the clone was seen (once, few, many), or a class if it is expanded.

TRBV11-2,.,few,TRBJ1-2,CASSPPPRNYGYTF,TGTGCCAGCAGCCCCCCACCAAGAAACTATGGCTACACCTTC
TRBV28,.,many,TRBJ2-7,CASKGLRIGYDSYEQYF,TGTGCCAGCAAAGGGTTGCGGATTGGATACGACTCCTACGAGCAGTACTTC
TRBV20-1,TRBD1,many,TRBJ1-4,CSASTGDNEKLFF,TGCAGTGCGTCGACAGGGGACAATGAAAAACTGTTTTTT
TRBV29-1,TRBD2,.,TRBJ2-1,CSATGLAGDEQFF,TGCAGCGCCACGGGACTAGCGGGTGATGAGCAGTTCTTC
TRBV20-1,.,many,TRBJ2-5,CSARDETKGETQYF,TGCAGTGCTAGAGACGAGACTAAAGGGGAGACCCAGTACTTC
TRBV18,.,many,TRBJ2-2,CASSPNKGTGELFF,TGTGCCAGCTCACCGAACAAGGGCACCGGGGAGCTGTTTTTT
TRBV28,TRBD2,many,TRBJ2-7,CASSPGTSLDEQYF,TGTGCCAGCAGTCCCGGGACTAGCCTGGACGAGCAGTACTTC
TRBV2,.,.,TRBJ2-5,CASSSEVPFYF,TGTGCCAGCAGCTCTGAGGTCCCCTTCTACTTC
TRBV18,.,many,TRBJ1-1,CASSPPGKVSMNTEAFF,TGTGCCAGCTCACCCCCCGGAAAGGTGAGCATGAACACTGAAGCTTTCTTT
TRBV5-4,TRBD1,medium-sized,TRBJ1-2,CASSLTGASSGYTF,TGTGCCAGCAGCTTAACAGGGGCATCCAGTGGCTACACCTTC
TRBV11-2,.,many,TRBJ2-5,CASSFDPQETQYF,TGTGCCAGCAGCTTTGATCCCCAAGAGACCCAGTACTTC
TRBV7-7,TRBD2,few,TRBJ2-2,CASSTRRLAGVGTGELFF,TGTGCCAGCAGCACCCGACGACTAGCGGGAGTGGGTACCGGGGAGCTGTTTTTT
TRBV10-3,.,many,TRBJ2-1,CAISGDDYNEQFF,TGTGCCATCAGTGGGGACGACTACAATGAGCAGTTCTTC
TRBV6-5,.,many,TRBJ1-1,CASRLGRWAEAFF,TGTGCCAGCAGACTAGGACGGTGGGCTGAAGCTTTCTTT
TRBV19,TRBD1,many,TRBJ1-5,CASSSFQTGEGQPQHF,TGTGCCAGTAGCTCGTTCCAGACAGGGGAGGGTCAGCCCCAGCATTTT
TRBV7-9,TRBD1,many,TRBJ2-7,CASSSPELGQGHEQYF,TGTGCCAGCAGCTCCCCCGAGCTGGGACAGGGCCACGAGCAGTACTTC
TRBV28,.,many,TRBJ2-5,CASSIGSPKTQYF,TGTGCCAGCAGTATCGGTTCACCAAAGACCCAGTACTTC
TRBV6-5,.,many,TRBJ1-1,CASRDTMNTEAFF,TGTGCCAGCAGGGACACCATGAACACTGAAGCTTTCTTT
TRBV3-1,TRBD1,many,TRBJ2-1,CASGSTGGADEQFF,TGTGCCAGCGGTTCTACAGGGGGCGCGGATGAGCAGTTCTTC
TRBV6-5,TRBD1,few,TRBJ1-2,CANSRGGQAYGYTF,TGTGCCAACTCACGGGGCGGACAGGCCTATGGCTACACCTTC
TRBV20-1,TRBD2,many,TRBJ2-7,CSARGGMRGSGRAYEQYF,TGCAGTGCTAGAGGGGGGATGCGAGGTAGCGGGAGGGCGTACGAGCAGTACTTC
TRBV18,TRBD2,many,TRBJ2-7,CASSPGSGGQYEQYF,TGTGCCAGCTCCCCGGGTAGCGGGGGACAATACGAGCAGTACTTC
TRBV20-1,.,many,TRBJ1-2,CSAPGDVGYGYTF,TGCAGTGCTCCAGGGGATGTCGGCTATGGCTACACCTTC
TRBV6-4,.,.,TRBJ2-7,CASSVYGTSYEQYF,TGTGCCAGCAGTGTGTACGGCACCTCCTACGAGCAGTACTTC
TRBV10-3,TRBD1,many,TRBJ2-1,CATRQGGNEQFF,TGTGCCACGAGACAGGGTGGAAATGAGCAGTTCTTC
TRBV6-1,.,many,TRBJ2-1,CASSAQGRLYNEQFF,TGTGCCAGCAGTGCCCAAGGAAGACTTTACAATGAGCAGTTCTTC
TRBV6-5,.,many,TRBJ2-4,CASADGTKQYF,TGTGCCAGCGCCGATGGAACCAAGCAGTACTTC
TRBV12-3/TRBV12-4,.,many,TRBJ1-2,CASSSPGGRGYGYTF,TGTGCCAGCAGTTCACCCGGGGGGCGAGGGTATGGCTACACCTTC
TRBV7-2,TRBD1,many,TRBJ1-2,CASKNPGGAKSGYTF,TGTGCCAGCAAGAATCCAGGGGGCGCAAAGAGTGGCTACACCTTC
TRBV20-1,TRBD2,many,TRBJ2-1,CSARDHTSGSREQFF,TGCAGTGCTAGAGATCATACTAGCGGGAGTCGTGAGCAGTTCTTC
TRBV5-6,.,many,TRBJ1-1,CASSLVSRGNTEAFF,TGTGCCAGCAGCTTGGTAAGCCGGGGGAACACTGAAGCTTTCTTT
TRBV4-1,TRBD1,.,TRBJ2-7,CARSQEGQGSLYEQYF,TGCGCCAGAAGCCAAGAGGGACAGGGAAGCCTATACGAGCAGTACTTC
TRBV12-3/TRBV12-4,.,.,TRBJ2-1,CASSPGPGPQFF,TGTGCCAGCAGTCCCGGACCCGGGCCGCAGTTCTTC
TRBV18,.,.,TRBJ2-1,CASSPWGAEQFF,TGTGCCAGCTCACCATGGGGCGCTGAGCAGTTCTTC
TRBV27,.,many,TRBJ2-1,CASSLRSDEQFF,TGTGCCAGCAGTTTACGGTCTGATGAGCAGTTCTTC
TRBV19,TRBD2,many,TRBJ2-1,CASSVLAKNNEQFF,TGTGCCAGTAGTGTACTAGCGAAAAACAATGAGCAGTTCTTC
TRBV5-3,.,medium-sized,TRBJ1-5,CARRRDGSYSNQPQHF,TGTGCCAGAAGACGTGACGGTTCTTATAGCAATCAGCCCCAGCATTTT
TRBV7-2,TRBD2,many,TRBJ2-3,CASSLAGGSDTQYF,TGTGCCAGCAGTCTAGCGGGAGGTTCAGATACGCAGTATTTT
TRBV5-4,.,many,TRBJ2-5,CASSWGSGTQYF,TGTGCCAGCAGCTGGGGGTCCGGGACCCAGTACTTC
TRBV11-2,TRBD1,.,TRBJ1-2,CASSPLTGGPLDGYTF,TGTGCCAGCAGCCCGTTGACAGGGGGGCCTCTTGATGGCTACACCTTC
TRBV29-1,.,few,TRBJ2-5,CSVEDQSAEYQETQYF,TGCAGCGTTGAAGATCAATCAGCGGAGTACCAAGAGACCCAGTACTTC
TRBV21-1,.,.,TRBJ1-5,CASSITQEASNQPQHF,TGTGCCAGCAGCATAACACAGGAAGCAAGCAATCAGCCCCAGCATTTT
TRBV20-1,TRBD1,many,TRBJ1-4,CSASEAQGTTNEKLFF,TGCAGTGCTAGCGAGGCACAGGGGACAACTAATGAAAAACTGTTTTTT
TRBV11-2,.,.,TRBJ2-1,CASSRLVMQFF,TGTGCCAGCAGCCGACTAGTGATGCAGTTCTTC
TRBV15,.,.,TRBJ1-5,CATSRSFQPQHF,TGTGCCACCAGCAGAAGCTTTCAGCCCCAGCATTTT
TRBV7-6,TRBD2,many,TRBJ2-3,CASPPTSGRATDTQYF,TGTGCCAGCCCCCCGACTAGCGGGAGGGCCACAGATACGCAGTATTTT
TRBV10-2,TRBD2,few,TRBJ2-3,CASSLGLGADTQYF,TGCGCCAGCAGCCTAGGACTAGGAGCAGATACGCAGTATTTT
TRBV7-9,.,few,TRBJ1-2,CASSRERGSNYGYTF,TGTGCCAGCAGCCGTGAGAGGGGATCTAACTATGGCTACACCTTC
TRBV20-1,.,few,TRBJ2-1,CSARLLTPYNEQFF,TGCAGTGCTAGACTACTAACGCCCTACAATGAGCAGTTCTTC
TRBV3-1,TRBD1,.,TRBJ1-1,CASSPGTGVEAFF,TGTGCCAGCAGCCCCGGGACAGGGGTTGAAGCTTTCTTT
TRBV5-4,.,many,TRBJ2-5,CASSLGQIQETQYF,TGTGCCAGCAGCCTTGGACAGATCCAAGAGACCCAGTACTTC
TRBV29-1,.,many,TRBJ2-1,CSSYPGDYNEQFF,TGCAGCTCCTACCCCGGGGACTACAATGAGCAGTTCTTC
TRBV30,.,many,TRBJ2-3,CAWTAKGTDTQYF,TGTGCCTGGACGGCGAAGGGCACAGATACGCAGTATTTT
TRBV28,.,.,TRBJ2-7,CASHQFYEQYF,TGTGCCAGCCACCAATTCTACGAGCAGTACTTC
TRBV18,.,many,TRBJ1-6,CASSAQSTGNSPLHF,TGTGCCAGCTCGGCTCAATCAACAGGGAATTCACCCCTCCACTTT
TRBV6-1,TRBD1,many,TRBJ1-1,CASSGPLGQENTEAFF,TGTGCCAGCAGTGGCCCGTTGGGACAGGAGAACACTGAAGCTTTCTTT
TRBV10-3,.,many,TRBJ1-4,CAISQDSQEGKEKLFF,TGTGCCATCAGCCAAGACAGCCAGGAAGGGAAGGAAAAACTGTTTTTT
TRBV11-2,.,many,TRBJ2-1,CASSLGQTGPPPDEQFF,TGTGCCAGCAGCTTAGGTCAAACCGGGCCCCCTCCGGATGAGCAGTTCTTC
TRBV7-7,.,.,TRBJ2-5,CASSLGFGGGQETQYF,TGTGCTAGCAGCTTAGGATTCGGAGGGGGCCAAGAGACCCAGTACTTC
TRBV12-3/TRBV12-4,TRBD2,many,TRBJ2-3,CASSLAPSGSTDTQYF,TGTGCCAGCAGTTTAGCGCCTAGCGGTAGCACAGATACGCAGTATTTT